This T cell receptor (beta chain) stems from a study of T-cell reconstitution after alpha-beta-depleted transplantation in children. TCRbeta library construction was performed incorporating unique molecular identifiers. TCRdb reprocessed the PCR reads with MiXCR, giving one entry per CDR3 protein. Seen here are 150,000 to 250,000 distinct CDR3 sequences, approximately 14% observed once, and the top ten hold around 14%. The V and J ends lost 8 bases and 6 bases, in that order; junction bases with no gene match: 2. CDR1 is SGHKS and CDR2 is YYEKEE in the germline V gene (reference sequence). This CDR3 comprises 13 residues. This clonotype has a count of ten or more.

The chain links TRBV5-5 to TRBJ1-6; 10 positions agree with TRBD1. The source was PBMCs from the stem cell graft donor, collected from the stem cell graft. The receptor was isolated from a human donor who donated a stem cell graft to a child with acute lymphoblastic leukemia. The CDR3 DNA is TGTGCCAGACGGGACAGGGGTAATTCACCCCTCCACTTT. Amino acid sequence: CARRDRGNSPLHF.